The 18 T cell receptor beta chains below all came from one sample that was sequenced in a study of chemoradiotherapy in HPV16-positive cancers. Sequenced by immunoSEQ multiplex PCR; TCRdb stores in-frame clones only, minus some. The data contain 16,000 or so clones, 65% to 85% of them singletons. The material was obtained from a patient who underwent chemoradiotherapy. The receptors come from a human donor with HPV-associated anogenital cancer.

This clone was seen more than once but under ten times. V and J are TRBV7-6 and TRBJ2-2; D remains unclear. The germline V gene has CDR1 SGHVS and CDR2 FNYEAQ. V was trimmed by 0 bases and J by 1 base, leaving 3 bases between them. This CDR3 contains 14 residues. The CDR3 DNA is TGTGCCAGCAGCTTAGCTCTGAACACCGGGGAGCTGTTTTTT. Its protein product is CASSLALNTGELFF.

The rearrangement links TRBV6-5 to TRBJ2-5, with D possibly matching TRBD2 (6 bases). Looked up from germline, CDR1 is MNHEY and CDR2 is SVGAGI. Between the trimmed V and J ends, which lost 0 bases and 3 bases, there was a span of 11 bases. The CDR3 sequence is 15 residues long. This CDR3 reads CASSYSFASEETQYF. The DNA of the CDR3 is TGTGCCAGCAGTTACTCGTTCGCTAGCGAAGAGACCCAGTACTTC.

The rearrangement uses TRBV9 and TRBJ1-2; D is possibly TRBD1 (5 bases). V gave up 0 bases and J gave up 6 bases, with 9 bases separating them. Germline-derived CDR1 and CDR2 are SGDLS and YYNGEE. The CDR3 length is 13 residues. This CDR3 reads CASSVGGSDGYTF. In DNA, the CDR3 is TGTGCCAGCAGCGTAGGGGGGTCGGATGGCTACACCTTC.

This clone showed up just a few times. The chain is built from TRBV28 and TRBJ1-6, with a tentative D call TRBD1 (5 bases). Germline CDR1 is MDHEN and CDR2 is SYDVKM. The V end was cut by 6 bases, the J end by 10 bases, with 13 bases between. The CDR3 sequence is 13 residues long. The CDR3 spells CASREGPFSPLHF. As DNA, the CDR3 is TGTGCCAGCAGGGAGGGACCATTCTCACCCCTCCACTTT.

The rearrangement links TRBV4-2 to TRBJ2-7, with D uncertain. V shed 0 bases and J shed 3 bases, with 9 bases lying between them. Germline CDR1 reads LGHNA; CDR2 reads YNFKEQ. The CDR3 has 14 residues. The CDR3 nucleotides read TGTGCCAGCAGCCAAGATTTGGGTCTCTACGAGCAGTACTTC. It is translated as CASSQDLGLYEQYF.

The chain has TRBV5-5 and TRBJ1-1; TRBD1 might be the D (5 bases). The V end was cut by 0 bases, the J end by 0 bases, with 9 bases between. This CDR3 comprises 15 residues. CDR1 and CDR2 from the germline V gene are SGHKS and YYEKEE (reference sequence). Here the CDR3 DNA reads TGTGCCAGCAGCTTGGCGGGACCCATGAACACTGAAGCTTTCTTT. The encoded protein is CASSLAGPMNTEAFF. Full variable domain (missing parts from reference TRBV5-5 and TRBJ1-1): DAGVTQSPTHLIKTRGQQVTLRCSPISGHKSVSWYQQVLGQGPQFIFQYYEKEERGRGNFPDRFSARQFPNYSSELNVNALLLGDSALYLCASSLAGPMNTEAFFGQGTRLTVV.

The gene calls are TRBV19 and TRBJ2-6; TRBD1 agrees at 9 bases. Germline CDR1 reads LNHDA; CDR2 reads SQIVND (reference sequence). V trimming: 1 base; J trimming: 4 bases; junction bases outside the gene matches: 5. The CDR3 spans 17 residues. CDR3 sequence: CASSIAYRGHGANVLTF. Here the CDR3 DNA reads TGTGCCAGTAGTATAGCCTACAGGGGGCACGGGGCCAACGTCCTGACTTTC. The complete variable domain, with remaining parts taken from reference TRBV19 and TRBJ2-6, reads DGGITQSPKYLFRKEGQNVTLSCEQNLNHDAMYWYRQDPGQGLRLIYYSQIVNDFQKGDIAEGYSVSREKKESFPLTVTSAQKNPTAFYLCASSIAYRGHGANVLTFGAGSRLTVL.

CDR3 nucleotides: TGTGCCAGCACCAAAGAGCGTGGCTACACCTTC. It encodes CASTKERGYTF. This sequence joins TRBV2 and TRBJ1-2; D is unclear. CDR3 length: 11 residues. Germline CDR1 SNHLY, CDR2 FYNNEI. V was cut by 7 bases and J by 7 bases, with 10 bases left in between.

The chain couples TRBV27 to TRBJ1-5; weak D call: TRBD1 (5 bases). Germline V CDR1 and CDR2: MNHEY, SMNVEV (reference sequence). Trimming removed 5 bases from V and 2 bases from J, with 13 bases in between. CDR3 length: 15 amino acids. The CDR3 bases are TGTGCCAGCAGTCTAAGGGGTTGGGGCAATCAGCCCCAGCATTTT. This codes for CASSLRGWGNQPQHF.

This chain links TRBV4-3 with TRBJ2-7; D is perhaps TRBD1 (6 bases). Germline CDR1 and CDR2: LGHNA and YSLEER. The CDR3 is made up of 16 amino acids. Trimming shortened V by 6 bases and J by 5 bases, and 23 bases separated the two germline ends. The chain's CDR3 is CASSRIPQGGSDEQYF. CDR3 sequence (DNA): TGCGCCAGCAGTCGCATACCACAGGGTGGGTCGGACGAGCAGTACTTC.

In DNA form, the CDR3 reads TGCGCCAGCAGCCAAGTTTATGGGGGGTGGGGAAGCACAGATACGCAGTATTTT. Translating it yields CASSQVYGGWGSTDTQYF. The rearrangement uses TRBV4-3 and TRBJ2-3, with D tentatively TRBD2 (6 bases). The germline gives CDR1 LGHNA, CDR2 YSLEER. The V gene lost 1 base and the J gene lost 0 bases, with 17 bases spanning the gap. This CDR3 contains 18 residues.

The J gene is TRBJ2-1, the V gene TRBV11-2, with D perhaps TRBD1 (7 bases). The CDR3 loop spans 16 amino acids. Germline CDR1 reads SGHAT; CDR2 reads FQNNGV. V dropped 5 bases and J dropped 3 bases, with 17 bases sitting between them. Here the CDR3 reads CASSPSAGGNYNEQFF. The CDR3 coding sequence is TGTGCCAGCAGCCCCTCTGCAGGGGGGAACTACAATGAGCAGTTCTTC.

The DNA of the CDR3 is TGTGCCAGCAGCTTGGACCACTATGGCTACACCTTC. Protein product: CASSLDHYGYTF. V and J are TRBV11-2 and TRBJ1-2; D gene unclear. The CDR3 is 12 amino acids. V gave up 3 bases and J gave up 3 bases, with 5 bases separating them. Germline V gives CDR1 SGHAT, CDR2 FQNNGV.

The rearrangement uses TRBV5-1 and TRBJ1-1; perhaps TRBD1 as D (6 bases). Germline CDR1 and CDR2: SGHRS and YFSETQ. The ends were cut back, 0 bases at V and 7 bases at J, with 13 bases in the middle. CDR3 length equals 14 residues. CDR3 loop: CASSLGQGHGEAFF. The CDR3 bases are TGCGCCAGCAGCTTGGGGCAGGGGCACGGTGAAGCTTTCTTT. The full variable domain, completed using reference TRBV5-1 and TRBJ1-1, is KAGVTQTPRYLIKTRGQQVTLSCSPISGHRSVSWYQQTPGQGLQFLFEYFSETQRNKGNFPGRFSGRQFSNSRSEMNVSTLELGDSALYLCASSLGQGHGEAFFGQGTRLTVV.

The J gene is TRBJ1-4, the V gene TRBV15, with D tentatively TRBD1 (5 bases). The CDR3 loop spans 16 amino acids. The germline gives CDR1 LNHNV, CDR2 YYDKDF (reference sequence). Trimming left V 0 bases short and J 6 bases short, with 14 bases between. The chain's CDR3 is CATSRDSRRVDEKLFF. CDR3 DNA: TGTGCCACCAGCAGAGATTCTCGCAGGGTAGATGAAAAACTGTTTTTT.

This rearrangement joins TRBV27 to TRBJ2-1, with TRBD2 matching 8 bases. The CDR3 loop spans 18 amino acids. Germline V gene data show CDR1 as MNHEY and CDR2 as SMNVEV (reference sequence). The ends lost 9 bases at V and 0 bases at J; junction bases unmatched: 16. The CDR3 protein is CASSQIPKGLDSYNEQFF. CDR3 in DNA: TGTGCCAGTTCCCAAATCCCGAAGGGACTAGACTCCTACAATGAGCAGTTCTTC.

V gene TRBV15 combines with J gene TRBJ2-3; maybe TRBD1 (6 bases). The CDR3 consists of 16 residues. CDR1 is LNHNV, CDR2 YYDKDF, per germline (reference sequence). V was clipped by 4 bases and J by 0 bases, with 14 bases between them. CDR3 region: CATSKGVTGSTDTQYF. As DNA, the CDR3 is TGTGCCACCAGCAAAGGCGTGACAGGTAGCACAGATACGCAGTATTTT.

The chain recombines TRBV4-2 with TRBJ2-1, with 7 nucleotides matching TRBD2. V shed 4 bases and J 10 bases; nucleotides not matched to a gene: 16. The CDR3 runs to 16 residues. CDR1 and CDR2 (germline): LGHNA, YNFKEQ. The CDR3 loop is CASSLIVGASGGEQFF. In DNA, the CDR3 is TGTGCCAGCAGCCTCATCGTAGGGGCTAGCGGAGGAGAGCAGTTCTTC.